This entry lists 28 T cell receptor beta chains sequenced from one sample in a study of cytomegalovirus exposure and HLA in healthy donors. Both 60 Vbeta primers and 13 Jbeta primers went into the PCR. The assay was immunoSEQ multiplex PCR, and TCRdb's table has in-frame clones only and misses some. The sample has some 140,000 clones; 80% to 85% are singletons. Sequenced input: PBMCs. Receptors were obtained from a male donor in good health and CMV-seropositive.

The chain combines TRBV27 with TRBJ1-1; D uncertain. The ends were cut back, 3 bases at V and 3 bases at J, with 17 bases in the middle. The CDR3 totals 16 residues. CDR1 and CDR2 from the germline V gene are MNHEY and SMNVEV (reference sequence). The CDR3 sequence: CASSLTRPDPDTEAFF. The CDR3 nucleotides are TGTGCCAGCAGTTTGACTCGCCCTGATCCCGACACTGAAGCTTTCTTT.

The rearrangement uses TRBV10-3 and TRBJ2-3, with 7 bases matching TRBD2. J gave up 0 bases and V 3 bases, and 6 bases lay outside the gene matches. This CDR3 is 16 amino acids long. CDR1 and CDR2 from the germline V gene are ENHRY and SYGVKD. Here the CDR3 reads CAISDPSGVSTDTQYF. CDR3 bases: TGTGCCATCAGTGACCCGAGCGGGGTAAGCACAGATACGCAGTATTTT.

The chain is built from TRBV19 and TRBJ1-1, with 9 bases aligning to TRBD1. This CDR3 region has 12 residues. Germline V lookup: CDR1 LNHDA, CDR2 SQIVND (reference sequence). V was pared by 3 bases and J by 11 bases, with 4 bases of the junction left unmatched. CDR3 sequence reads: CASSIGTGFAFF. CDR3 bases: TGTGCCAGTAGTATTGGGACAGGGTTTGCTTTCTTT.

This chain uses TRBV9 with TRBJ2-1, with 10 bases that match TRBD2. The germline CDR1 and CDR2 sequences are SGDLS and YYNGEE. This CDR3 comprises 15 residues. After removal of 2 bases from V and 7 bases from J, the junction contained 6 bases not matched to a gene. The CDR3 coding sequence is TGTGCCAGCAGCGTTCAAGCGGGGGGGCCAAATGAGCAGTTCTTC. This codes for CASSVQAGGPNEQFF.

V is TRBV28 and J is TRBJ1-1; possibly TRBD1 for D (6 bases). The V end was cut by 6 bases, the J end by 8 bases, with 16 bases between. This CDR3 has 13 residues. Germline V gene sequence: CDR1 MDHEN, CDR2 SYDVKM. CDR3 DNA: TGTGCCAGCAGCCGTAGGGCAGGGGCAGAAGCTTTCTTT. Translating gives CASSRRAGAEAFF.

This rearrangement joins TRBV4-3 to TRBJ2-1; 12 nucleotides agree with TRBD2. The CDR3 has 21 amino acids. Germline values: CDR1 LGHNA, CDR2 YSLEER. With V trimmed by 0 bases and J by 5 bases, 17 bases remained unmatched. CDR3 sequence: CASSQEPSSPSGRAVDNEQFF. CDR3 in DNA: TGCGCCAGCAGCCAAGAACCTAGTTCTCCTAGCGGGAGGGCAGTCGACAATGAGCAGTTCTTC.

The chain carries TRBV7-9 and TRBJ1-6; 11 nucleotides align to TRBD1. This CDR3 region has 15 residues. CDR1 SEHNR and CDR2 FQNEAQ come from the germline V gene (reference sequence). J lost 9 bases, V lost 5 bases, and 6 bases had no gene match. CDR3 loop: CASSRDRGTSSPLHF. The CDR3 region has the DNA TGTGCCAGCAGCCGGGACAGGGGGACGAGTTCACCCCTCCACTTT.

This clone appeared a few times. The V call is TRBV29-1, the J call TRBJ2-7; 8 nucleotides match TRBD1. Germline V CDR1 and CDR2: SQVTM, ANQGSEA. The V and J ends lost 4 bases and 7 bases, in that order; junction bases with no gene match: 18. This CDR3 spans 16 amino acids. This chain's CDR3 is CSVGDLLAGGWGEQYF. The CDR3 region has the DNA TGCAGCGTTGGGGATCTTCTGGCAGGGGGCTGGGGAGAGCAGTACTTC.

The V gene is TRBV5-4, the J gene TRBJ2-5, with 7 bases matching TRBD2. CDR3 size: 15 residues. Germline V CDR1 and CDR2: SGHNT, YYREEE (reference sequence). V dropped 0 bases and J dropped 7; count of bases not matched to a gene: 9. The CDR3 spells CASSLGGGLEGTQYF. In nucleotides, the CDR3 is TGTGCCAGCAGCTTGGGGGGTGGACTAGAAGGGACCCAGTACTTC.

The chain couples TRBV18 to TRBJ2-7; TRBD1 is a possible D gene (5 bases). This CDR3 contains 15 residues. Germline CDR1 KGHSH, CDR2 LQKENI. Trimming stripped 1 base from V and 1 base from J, with 11 bases between. CDR3 amino acids: CASSPRDRPSYEQYF. The DNA for the CDR3 is TGTGCCAGCTCACCACGTGACAGACCGTCCTACGAGCAGTACTTC.

CDR3 coding DNA: TGTGCCAGCAGCTTGGCCTTCGGCAGACTCTATGGCTACACCTTC. Encoded protein: CASSLAFGRLYGYTF. V usage is TRBV5-6 and J usage is TRBJ1-2, with D unresolved. The CDR3 runs 15 residues. Trimming pared 0 bases from V and 4 bases from J, leaving 13 bases between. The germline gives CDR1 SGHDT, CDR2 YYEEEE. The full variable domain, rest sourced from reference TRBV5-6 and TRBJ1-2, is DAGVTQSPTHLIKTRGQQVTLRCSPKSGHDTVSWYQQALGQGPQFIFQYYEEEERQRGNFPDRFSGHQFPNYSSELNVNALLLGDSALYLCASSLAFGRLYGYTFGSGTRLTVV.

CDR3 amino acids: CASSHWTGGGANVLTF. The CDR3 nucleotides read TGTGCCAGCAGTCATTGGACAGGAGGTGGGGCCAACGTCCTGACTTTC. V usage is TRBV27 and J usage is TRBJ2-6, with TRBD1 matching over 7 bases. CDR1 and CDR2 from the germline V gene are MNHEY and SMNVEV (reference sequence). The CDR3 consists of 16 residues. Trimming cost V 5 bases and J 3 bases; bases outside gene matches: 7.

The rearrangement uses TRBV5-1 and TRBJ2-7; D unclear. The CDR3 runs 14 residues. CDR1 is SGHRS and CDR2 is YFSETQ in the germline V gene. The ends were cut back, 2 bases at V and 0 bases at J, with 9 bases in the middle. In DNA, the CDR3 is TGCGCCAGCAGCTTAGGCCCTAGCTCCTACGAGCAGTACTTC. Its protein product is CASSLGPSSYEQYF.

In this sample, this clone turned up a few times. V is TRBV11-2 and J is TRBJ2-7; 9 positions agree with TRBD1. Looked up from germline, CDR1 is SGHAT and CDR2 is FQNNGV. The CDR3 covers 14 residues. V shed 4 bases and J 4 bases; nucleotides not matched to a gene: 5. Here the CDR3 DNA reads TGTGCCAGCAGCTCGCGACAGGGGGGTTACGAGCAGTACTTC. Protein product: CASSSRQGGYEQYF.

The V and J genes are TRBV2 and TRBJ2-2, with D possibly being TRBD2 (6 bases). CDR1 and CDR2 from the germline V gene are SNHLY and FYNNEI. V lost 2 bases, J lost 5 bases, and 18 bases lay in between. The CDR3 is 17 amino acids. Here the CDR3 reads CASSESVRGPRTGELFF. The CDR3 coding sequence is TGTGCCAGCAGTGAATCGGTGCGGGGCCCGAGAACCGGGGAGCTGTTTTTT.

Note on this clone: Its ends do not fully match the called genes, so a read error is possible. The genes are TRBV7-9 and TRBJ2-7; no definite D call. The CDR3 is made up of 14 amino acids. Germline V gene lookup returns CDR1 SEHNR and CDR2 FQNEAQ (reference sequence). The DNA for the CDR3 is TGTTCCAGCAGCTTAAGTACAGAGTCCTACGAGCAGTACTTC. The encoded protein is CSSSLSTESYEQYF.

This sequence joins TRBV15 and TRBJ1-3, with D perhaps TRBD1 (5 bases). Germline V gives CDR1 LNHNV, CDR2 YYDKDF (reference sequence). Trimming took 0 bases from V and 9 from J, leaving 21 bases between them. This CDR3 is 17 amino acids long. As DNA, the CDR3 is TGTGCCACCAGCAGAGAAGGGAGGGGTGCGTTTATTAGCACCATATATTTT. This translates into CATSREGRGAFISTIYF.

The CDR3 here is CATSGLGGGSSYNEQFF. The CDR3 bases are TGTGCCACCAGCGGACTGGGAGGCGGGAGCTCCTACAATGAGCAGTTCTTC. The chain employs TRBV15 and TRBJ2-1; 7 nucleotides align to TRBD2. Germline CDR1 and CDR2: LNHNV and YYDKDF (reference sequence). V dropped 5 bases and J dropped 0; count of bases not matched to a gene: 10. This CDR3 comprises 17 residues.

This chain joins TRBV6-5 and TRBJ1-5; TRBD1 agrees at 9 bases. Germline V CDR1 and CDR2: MNHEY, SVGAGI. The CDR3 is made up of 14 amino acids. J lost 9 bases, V lost 8 bases, and 11 bases had no gene match. In nucleotides, the CDR3 is TGTGCCAGCTCGAGACAGGGGGGCCTTGCGCCCCAGCATTTT. It translates to CASSRQGGLAPQHF.

The gene calls are TRBV29-1 and TRBJ2-5; TRBD2 matches at 7 bases. Losses at the gene ends were 4 bases for V and 0 bases for J; bases not matched to a gene: 23. Germline assignment: CDR1 SQVTM and CDR2 ANQGSEA. This CDR3 has 20 residues. CDR3 coding DNA: TGCAGCGTTGCTATCTTTCACCGGGCGAGCCATAGCGGGTACCAAGAGACCCAGTACTTC. Its translation: CSVAIFHRASHSGYQETQYF.

The CDR3 loop is CSGSSTGGKTGELFF. DNA for the CDR3: TGCAGCGGGTCTTCGACAGGGGGGAAAACCGGGGAGCTGTTTTTT. This rearrangement joins TRBV29-1 to TRBJ2-2, with TRBD1 matching over 9 bases. The germline CDR1 and CDR2 sequences are SQVTM and ANQGSEA. The trim removed 7 bases at V and 5 bases at J, leaving 11 bases unmatched. The length of the CDR3 is 15 residues.

The chain uses TRBV7-3 and TRBJ1-6; no definite D call. Germline CDR1 SGHTA, CDR2 FQGTGA. There are 19 residues in the CDR3. Trimming took off 4 bases at V and 4 bases at J, with 23 bases between the two ends. CDR3 residues: CASSSLVRRDRPYNSPLHF. The CDR3 bases are TGTGCCAGCAGCTCCTTAGTCCGACGGGATCGACCTTATAATTCACCCCTCCACTTT.

This clone was found once. This chain links TRBV9 with TRBJ1-6; 9 positions match TRBD1. Trimming removed 1 base from V and 6 bases from J; junction bases left unmatched: 14. Germline V CDR1 and CDR2: SGDLS, YYNGEE. This CDR3 is built from 19 residues. CDR3 sequence reads: CASSVQFTPGQGGNSPLHF. CDR3 nucleotide sequence: TGTGCCAGCAGCGTACAGTTCACACCGGGACAGGGCGGTAATTCACCCCTCCACTTT.

The chain is built from TRBV28 and TRBJ2-7, with a possible D match to TRBD1 (6 bases). V was pared by 8 bases and J by 5 bases, with 28 bases between. This CDR3 is built from 17 residues. Germline values: CDR1 MDHEN, CDR2 SYDVKM. The DNA of the CDR3 is TGTGCCAGCGAGGGAGCGACCAGGGGCGAAAAGGTCCACGAGCAGTACTTC. It specifies CASEGATRGEKVHEQYF.

This chain connects TRBV19 to TRBJ1-1, with TRBD1 matching over 8 bases. V dropped 5 bases and J dropped 4; count of bases not matched to a gene: 6. Germline V gene sequence: CDR1 LNHDA, CDR2 SQIVND (reference sequence). The CDR3 has 14 amino acids. CDR3 nucleotides: TGTGCCAGTAGTTTGACAGGGGCGGTCACTGAAGCTTTCTTT. Translation gives CASSLTGAVTEAFF.

This rearrangement joins TRBV27 to TRBJ1-4; D is ambiguous. Trimming stripped 2 bases from V and 6 bases from J, with 13 bases between. The CDR3 length is 15 residues. Germline CDR1 MNHEY, CDR2 SMNVEV (reference sequence). The CDR3 sequence: CASSLSGEVDEKLFF. DNA of the CDR3: TGTGCCAGCAGTTTAAGCGGGGAAGTCGATGAAAAACTGTTTTTT.

The gene calls are TRBV10-3 and TRBJ1-2; D possibly corresponds to TRBD1 (6 bases). Germline CDR1 ENHRY, CDR2 SYGVKD. Trimming cost V 3 bases and J 6 bases, with 14 bases left between them. The CDR3 has 14 amino acids. The CDR3 region has the DNA TGTGCCATCAGTGACCCGGACAGATTCGATGGCTACACCTTC. Protein sequence: CAISDPDRFDGYTF.

This clone was found once. V is TRBV30 and J is TRBJ2-2; D gene uncertain. The CDR3 is made up of 15 amino acids. Germline lookup yields CDR1 GTSNPN and CDR2 SVGIG (reference sequence). V was cut by 0 bases and J by 0 bases, with 8 bases left in between. CDR3 residues: CAWSVLLPNTGELFF. CDR3 sequence (DNA): TGTGCCTGGAGTGTACTACTTCCGAACACCGGGGAGCTGTTTTTT.